This T cell receptor (beta chain) comes out of a study of blood T cell repertoires in COVID-19. At the level of the study: T cells, B-cell-depleted T cells, or PBMCs supplied cDNA or gDNA.

One Seattle source followed patients from active infection through their disease course. The data were produced by immunoSEQ multiplex PCR, yet TCRdb's version contains in-frame clones alone and is incomplete. The table has about 180,000 clones, under 90% seen once. From germline, CDR1 is KGHSH and CDR2 LQKENI. Trimming pared 6 bases from V and 5 bases from J, leaving 16 bases between. The CDR3 loop spans 14 amino acids. Material: peripheral blood. This receptor was identified in a person aged 65 to 85 with COVID-19, enrolled during active disease. The gene calls are TRBV18 and TRBJ2-5; the D is unclear. CDR3 protein: CASSRMGRRETQYF. CDR3 nucleotide sequence: TGTGCCAGCTCCCGCATGGGTCGGCGGGAGACCCAGTACTTC. Combining the CDR3 with reference TRBV18 and TRBJ2-5 gives the whole variable domain NAGVMQNPRHLVRRRGQEARLRCSPMKGHSHVYWYRQLPEEGLKFMVYLQKENIIDESGMPKERFSAEFPKEGPSILRIQQVVRGDSAAYFCASSRMGRRETQYFGPGTRLLVL.